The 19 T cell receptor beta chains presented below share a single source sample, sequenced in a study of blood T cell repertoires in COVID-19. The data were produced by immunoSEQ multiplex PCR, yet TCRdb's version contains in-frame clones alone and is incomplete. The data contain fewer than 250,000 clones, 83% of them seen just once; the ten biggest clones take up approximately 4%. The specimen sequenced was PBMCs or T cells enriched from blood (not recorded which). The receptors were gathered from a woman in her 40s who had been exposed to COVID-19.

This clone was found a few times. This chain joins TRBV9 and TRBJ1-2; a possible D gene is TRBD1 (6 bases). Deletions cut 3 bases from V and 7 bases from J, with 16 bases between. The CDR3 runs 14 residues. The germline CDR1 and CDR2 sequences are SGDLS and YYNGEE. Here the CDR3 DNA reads TGTGCCAGCAGCGCCCAGGTAACAGGGCCTGGCTACACCTTC. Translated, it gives CASSAQVTGPGYTF.

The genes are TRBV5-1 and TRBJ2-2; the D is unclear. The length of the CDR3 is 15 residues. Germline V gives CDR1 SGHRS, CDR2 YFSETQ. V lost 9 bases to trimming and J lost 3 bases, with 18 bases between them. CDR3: CATRDSLIDTGELFF. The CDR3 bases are TGCGCCACGCGTGACTCTCTGATAGACACCGGGGAGCTGTTTTTT.

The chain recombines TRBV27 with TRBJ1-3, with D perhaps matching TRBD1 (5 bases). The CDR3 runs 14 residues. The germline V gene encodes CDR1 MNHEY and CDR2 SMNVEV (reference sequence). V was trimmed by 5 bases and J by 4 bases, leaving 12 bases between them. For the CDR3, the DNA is TGTGCCAGCAGTACTTCAGGGCACGGAAACACCATATATTTT. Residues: CASSTSGHGNTIYF.

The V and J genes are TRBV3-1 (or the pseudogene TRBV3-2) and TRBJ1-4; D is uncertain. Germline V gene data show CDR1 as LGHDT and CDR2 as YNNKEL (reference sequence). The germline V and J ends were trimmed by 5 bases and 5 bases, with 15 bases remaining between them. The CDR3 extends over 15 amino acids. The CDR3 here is CASSSSGDGNEKLFF. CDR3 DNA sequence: TGTGCCAGCAGCTCTAGCGGGGATGGGAATGAAAAACTGTTTTTT.

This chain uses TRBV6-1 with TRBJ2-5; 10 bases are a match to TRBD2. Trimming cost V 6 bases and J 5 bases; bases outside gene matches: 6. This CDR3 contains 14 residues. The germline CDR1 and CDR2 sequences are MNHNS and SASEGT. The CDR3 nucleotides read TGTGCCAGCAGACCCACTAGCGGGGCGGAGACCCAGTACTTC. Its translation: CASRPTSGAETQYF.

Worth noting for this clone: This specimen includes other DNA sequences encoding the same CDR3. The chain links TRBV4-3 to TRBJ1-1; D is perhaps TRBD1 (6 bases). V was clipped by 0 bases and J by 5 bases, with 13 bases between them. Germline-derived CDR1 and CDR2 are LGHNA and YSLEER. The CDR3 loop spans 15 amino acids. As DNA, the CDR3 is TGCGCCAGCAGCCAAGACACAGGGAGGGGGACTGAAGCTTTCTTT. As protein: CASSQDTGRGTEAFF.

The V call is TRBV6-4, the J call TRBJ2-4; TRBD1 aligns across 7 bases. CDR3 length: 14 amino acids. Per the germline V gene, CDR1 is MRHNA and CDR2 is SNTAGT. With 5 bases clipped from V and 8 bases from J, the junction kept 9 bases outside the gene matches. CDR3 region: CASSPNRGGHIQYF. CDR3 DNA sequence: TGTGCCAGCAGTCCCAACAGGGGCGGTCACATTCAGTACTTC.

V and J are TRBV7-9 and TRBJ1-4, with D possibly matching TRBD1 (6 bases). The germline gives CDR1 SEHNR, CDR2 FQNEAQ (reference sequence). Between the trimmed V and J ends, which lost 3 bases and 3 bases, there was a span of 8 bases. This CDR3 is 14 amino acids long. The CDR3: CASSLTGSNEKLFF. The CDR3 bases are TGTGCCAGCAGCTTGACAGGCTCTAATGAAAAACTGTTTTTT. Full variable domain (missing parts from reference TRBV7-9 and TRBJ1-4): DTGVSQNPRHKITKRGQNVTFRCDPISEHNRLYWYRQTLGQGPEFLTYFQNEAQLEKSRLLSDRFSAERPKGSFSTLEIQRTEQGDSAMYLCASSLTGSNEKLFFGSGTQLSVL.

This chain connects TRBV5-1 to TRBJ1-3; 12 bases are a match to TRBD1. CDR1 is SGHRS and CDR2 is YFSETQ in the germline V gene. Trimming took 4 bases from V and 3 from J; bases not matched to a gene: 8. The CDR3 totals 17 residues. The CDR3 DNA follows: TGCGCCAGCAGCCTGGAGGGACAGGGGGCTTATGGAAACACCATATATTTT. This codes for CASSLEGQGAYGNTIYF.

The CDR3 sequence: CASSRGGNEKLFF. The DNA of the CDR3 is TGTGCCAGCAGCCGGGGGGGGAATGAAAAACTGTTTTTT. The gene calls are TRBV11-3 and TRBJ1-4, with D possibly matching TRBD1 (5 bases). Germline V gene data show CDR1 as SGHNT and CDR2 as YENEEA. CDR3 size: 13 residues. V lost 5 bases and J lost 5, with 9 bases in between.

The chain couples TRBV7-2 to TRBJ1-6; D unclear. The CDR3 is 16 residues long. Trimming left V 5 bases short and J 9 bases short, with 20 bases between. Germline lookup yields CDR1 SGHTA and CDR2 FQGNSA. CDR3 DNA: TGTGCCAGCAGCCCGGGGAGGGCCGGCGCGGGTTCACCCCTCCACTTT. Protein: CASSPGRAGAGSPLHF. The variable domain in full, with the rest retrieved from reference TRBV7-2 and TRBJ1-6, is GAGVSQSPSNKVTEKGKDVELRCDPISGHTALYWYRQSLGQGLEFLIYFQGNSAPDKSGLPSDRFSAERTGGSVSTLTIQRTQQEDSAVYLCASSPGRAGAGSPLHFGNGTRLTVT.

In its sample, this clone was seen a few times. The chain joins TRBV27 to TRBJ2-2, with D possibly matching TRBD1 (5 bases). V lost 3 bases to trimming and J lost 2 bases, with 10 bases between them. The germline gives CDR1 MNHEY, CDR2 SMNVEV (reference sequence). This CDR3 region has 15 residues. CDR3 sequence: CASSFRQGNTGELFF. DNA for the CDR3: TGTGCCAGCAGTTTTCGGCAGGGAAACACCGGGGAGCTGTTTTTT.

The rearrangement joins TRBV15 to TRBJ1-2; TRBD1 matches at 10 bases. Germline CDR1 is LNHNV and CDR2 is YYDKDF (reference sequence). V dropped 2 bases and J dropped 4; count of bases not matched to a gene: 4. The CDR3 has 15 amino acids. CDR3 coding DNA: TGTGCCACCAGCAGACGACAGGGGGCTGGCTATGGCTACACCTTC. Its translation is CATSRRQGAGYGYTF. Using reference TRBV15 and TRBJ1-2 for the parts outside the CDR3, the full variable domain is DAMVIQNPRYQVTQFGKPVTLSCSQTLNHNVMYWYQQKSSQAPKLLFHYYDKDFNNEADTPDNFQSRRPNTSFCFLDIRSPGLGDTAMYLCATSRRQGAGYGYTFGSGTRLTVV.

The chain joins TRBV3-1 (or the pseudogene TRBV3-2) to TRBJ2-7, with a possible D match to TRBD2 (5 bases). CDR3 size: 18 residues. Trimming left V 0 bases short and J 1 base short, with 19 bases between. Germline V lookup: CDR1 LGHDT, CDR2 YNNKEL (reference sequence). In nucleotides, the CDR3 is TGTGCCAGCAGCCAAGATCAGGTATCTCGAGCGGCGTCCTACGAGCAGTACTTC. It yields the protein CASSQDQVSRAASYEQYF.

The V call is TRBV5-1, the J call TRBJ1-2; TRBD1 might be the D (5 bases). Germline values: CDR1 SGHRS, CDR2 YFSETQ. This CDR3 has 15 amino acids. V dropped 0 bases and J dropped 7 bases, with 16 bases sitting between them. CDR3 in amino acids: CASSLDSGDSRGYTF. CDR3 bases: TGCGCCAGCAGCTTGGATAGTGGGGACTCGCGTGGCTACACCTTC.

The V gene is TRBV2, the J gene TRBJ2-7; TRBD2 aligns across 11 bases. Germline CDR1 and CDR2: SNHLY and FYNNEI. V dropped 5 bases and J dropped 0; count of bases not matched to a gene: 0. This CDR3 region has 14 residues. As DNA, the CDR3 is TGTGCCAGCAGTACTAGCGGGGGCTCCTACGAGCAGTACTTC. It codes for CASSTSGGSYEQYF. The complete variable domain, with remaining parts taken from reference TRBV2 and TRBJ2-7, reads EPEVTQTPSHQVTQMGQEVILRCVPISNHLYFYWYRQILGQKVEFLVSFYNNEISEKSEIFDDQFSVERPDGSNFTLKIRSTKLEDSAMYFCASSTSGGSYEQYFGPGTRLTVT.

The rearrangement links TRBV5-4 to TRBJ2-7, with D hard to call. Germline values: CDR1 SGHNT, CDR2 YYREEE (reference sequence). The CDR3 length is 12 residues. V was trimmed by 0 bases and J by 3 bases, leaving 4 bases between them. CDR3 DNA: TGTGCCAGCAGCTTGGAGAGCTACGAGCAGTACTTC. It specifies CASSLESYEQYF.

CDR3 in amino acids: CASSPVGQGDSPLHF. CDR3 in DNA: TGTGCCAGCTCACCAGTTGGACAGGGGGATTCACCCCTCCACTTT. The chain employs TRBV18 and TRBJ1-6; 10 bases are a match to TRBD1. J lost 8 bases, V lost 2 bases, and 3 bases had no gene match. This CDR3 has 15 amino acids. Germline loops: CDR1 KGHSH, CDR2 LQKENI.

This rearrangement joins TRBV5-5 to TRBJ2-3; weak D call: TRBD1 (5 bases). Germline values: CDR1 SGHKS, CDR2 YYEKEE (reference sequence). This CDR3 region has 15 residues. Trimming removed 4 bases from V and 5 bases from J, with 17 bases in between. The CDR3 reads CASSPRSQGKDTQYF. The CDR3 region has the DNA TGTGCCAGCAGCCCCCGGTCCCAGGGAAAAGATACGCAGTATTTT.